Described below is a single T cell receptor (beta chain) sequence and its context. The source of the sample is a study of control samples from healthy donors and cancer patients. Method: immunoSEQ multiplex PCR; TCRdb's copy keeps in-frame clones and lacks some. The sample lists about 160,000 clones, approximately 94% occurring once. V lost 4 bases and J lost 3, with 13 bases in between. The germline V gene has CDR1 SNHLY and CDR2 FYNNEI. The length of the CDR3 is 14 residues. The receptor comes from a man in his sixties with colorectal cancer. Sequencing input: PBMCs. The chain combines TRBV2 with TRBJ2-7; D possibly uses TRBD1 or TRBD2 (6 bases each). The CDR3 nucleotides read TGTGCCAGCAGTGGCGGAGGGGGTGGCTACGAGCAGTACTTC. It encodes CASSGGGGGYEQYF.